A single sample is the source of the 30 T cell receptor beta chains below, sequenced in a study of CD8+ T cells in alopecia areata. The treatment was: oral pan-JAK inhibitor, 5-10 mg twice daily. Specimens obtained from alopecia areata patients comprised lesional scalp punch biopsies and peripheral blood. Sequencing templates came from extracted RNA that was reverse transcribed into cDNA. Method: immunoSEQ multiplex PCR; TCRdb's copy keeps in-frame clones and lacks some. Among about 4,000 clones listed, roughly 71% were seen once. The sample consisted of skin, taken at week 24, from a patient treated with tofacitinib. These receptors came from a human donor with alopecia areata.

This clone occurred once. The gene calls are TRBV6-5 and TRBJ2-7; D assignment may be TRBD1 or TRBD2 (7 bases each). Trimming left V 8 bases short and J 7 bases short, with 18 bases between. Per the germline V gene, CDR1 is MNHEY and CDR2 is SVGAGI. There are 13 residues in the CDR3. The CDR3 here is CASRGRGQGEQYF. CDR3 coding DNA: TGTGCCAGCCGTGGGAGGGGGCAAGGTGAGCAGTACTTC.

The J gene is TRBJ2-7, the V gene TRBV5-1; TRBD1 aligns across 7 bases. Germline CDR1 reads SGHRS; CDR2 reads YFSETQ. With V trimmed by 4 bases and J by 2 bases, 9 bases remained unmatched. CDR3 length equals 15 residues. The CDR3 DNA reads TGCGCCAGCAGCCTGGTCGGGGACAGCCCCTACGAGCAGTACTTC. Its translation is CASSLVGDSPYEQYF.

The J gene is TRBJ1-2, the V gene TRBV4-1; D may be TRBD1 (5 bases). This CDR3 is built from 14 residues. The germline V and J ends were trimmed by 5 bases and 0 bases, with 10 bases remaining between them. CDR1 is MGHRA, CDR2 YSYEKL, per germline. CDR3 sequence: CASSSRTPNYGYTF. CDR3 nucleotides: TGCGCCAGCAGCTCCCGGACACCTAACTATGGCTACACCTTC.

The CDR3 protein is CASSLNREATEAFF. The CDR3 nucleotides are TGTGCCAGCAGTTTAAACAGGGAGGCCACTGAAGCTTTCTTT. The V and J genes are TRBV28 and TRBJ1-1; D is perhaps TRBD1 (6 bases). This CDR3 comprises 14 residues. Trimming shortened V by 2 bases and J by 4 bases, and 11 bases separated the two germline ends. Germline V gene lookup returns CDR1 MDHEN and CDR2 SYDVKM.

This clone was detected a few times. V gene TRBV10-3 combines with J gene TRBJ2-5; D perhaps matches TRBD2 (6 bases). Between the trimmed V and J ends, which lost 6 bases and 2 bases, there was a span of 10 bases. The V gene's germline CDR1 is ENHRY and CDR2 SYGVKD. CDR3 length: 13 residues. CDR3 sequence (DNA): TGTGCCATCAGGCTAGCGCAACAAGAGACCCAGTACTTC. The encoded protein is CAIRLAQQETQYF.

This clone has only a few counts. J is TRBJ2-7 and V is TRBV19, with D tentatively TRBD1 (6 bases). The CDR3 length is 11 residues. Looked up from germline, CDR1 is LNHDA and CDR2 is SQIVND (reference sequence). CDR3 sequence reads: CATGFSYEQYF. The CDR3 bases are TGTGCTACAGGGTTTTCCTACGAGCAGTACTTC. The full variable domain, in which reference TRBV19 and TRBJ2-7 provide the parts outside the CDR3, is DGGITQSPKYLFRKEGQNVTLSCEQNLNHDAMYWYRQDPGQGLRLIYYSQIVNDFQKGDIAEGYSVSREKKESFPLTVTSAQKNPTAFYLCATGFSYEQYFGPGTRLTVT.

This clone was counted a few times. V gene TRBV4-3 combines with J gene TRBJ2-7; TRBD2 matches at 12 bases. The CDR3 is 16 amino acids. V dropped 0 bases and J dropped 3; count of bases not matched to a gene: 3. Per the germline V gene, CDR1 is LGHNA and CDR2 is YSLEER. The CDR3 reads CASSQDTSGGFYEQYF. CDR3 sequence (DNA): TGCGCCAGCAGCCAAGATACTAGCGGGGGGTTCTACGAGCAGTACTTC.

This chain links TRBV4-1 with TRBJ2-3, with no clear D. The CDR3 is 17 amino acids. In germline, CDR1 is MGHRA, CDR2 YSYEKL. Deletions cut 0 bases from V and 1 base from J, with 14 bases between. The CDR3 spells CASSQDPGLRGTDTQYF. Here the CDR3 DNA reads TGCGCCAGCAGCCAAGACCCGGGCTTACGTGGCACAGATACGCAGTATTTT.

In this sample, this clone turned up once. The chain joins TRBV28 to TRBJ2-7; TRBD1 agrees at 8 bases. Germline assignment: CDR1 MDHEN and CDR2 SYDVKM. With V trimmed by 5 bases and J by 5 bases, 11 bases remained unmatched. The CDR3 consists of 15 residues. This CDR3 is CASSRGQAPLDEQYF. The DNA for the CDR3 is TGTGCCAGCAGTCGGGGACAGGCACCCTTAGACGAGCAGTACTTC.

The gene calls are TRBV5-1 and TRBJ1-3; weak D call: TRBD1 (5 bases). V was shortened by 2 bases and J by 4 bases, with 10 bases between the two germline ends. The CDR3 is made up of 14 amino acids. The germline CDR1 and CDR2 sequences are SGHRS and YFSETQ. The CDR3 region is CASSFGRGGNTIYF. The CDR3 coding sequence is TGCGCCAGCAGCTTCGGTAGGGGCGGAAACACCATATATTTT.

This clone has a handful of counts. The V gene is TRBV13, the J gene TRBJ1-2; D is unclear. Trimming pared 0 bases from V and 4 bases from J, leaving 12 bases between. Germline loops: CDR1 PRHDT, CDR2 FYEKMQ (reference sequence). The CDR3 is made up of 15 amino acids. CDR3 DNA: TGTGCCAGCAGCTTAGGCCTTCGGGATGGCTATGGCTACACCTTC. Translating it yields CASSLGLRDGYGYTF.

The chain uses TRBV2 and TRBJ2-1, with TRBD1 as a possible D gene (6 bases). CDR1 is SNHLY and CDR2 is FYNNEI in the germline V gene. Trimming took 6 bases from V and 5 from J, leaving 11 bases between them. The CDR3 length is 13 residues. CDR3 amino acids: CASSATGNNEQFF. As DNA, the CDR3 is TGTGCCAGCAGCGCTACAGGGAACAATGAGCAGTTCTTC. Combining the CDR3 with reference TRBV2 and TRBJ2-1 gives the whole variable domain EPEVTQTPSHQVTQMGQEVILRCVPISNHLYFYWYRQILGQKVEFLVSFYNNEISEKSEIFDDQFSVERPDGSNFTLKIRSTKLEDSAMYFCASSATGNNEQFFGPGTRLTVL.

The chain has TRBV2 and TRBJ1-5; D gene ambiguous. V shed 3 bases and J shed 7 bases, with 16 bases lying between them. This CDR3 is built from 15 residues. In germline, CDR1 is SNHLY, CDR2 FYNNEI. CDR3 amino acids: CASSDGWVREQPQHF. The CDR3 DNA sequence: TGTGCCAGCAGTGATGGCTGGGTTAGAGAGCAGCCCCAGCATTTT.

The V gene is TRBV7-2, the J gene TRBJ2-5; a weak D match, TRBD1 (6 bases). Germline V gene sequence: CDR1 SGHTA, CDR2 FQGNSA. V was pared by 1 base and J by 2 bases, with 11 bases between. The CDR3 has 15 amino acids. The DNA for the CDR3 is TGTGCCAGCAGCTTAGGCAGGGGATATCAAGAGACCCAGTACTTC. This sequence encodes CASSLGRGYQETQYF.

The chain joins TRBV11-2 to TRBJ1-1; D may be TRBD1 (5 bases). V was shortened by 1 base and J by 2 bases, with 11 bases between the two germline ends. The CDR3 sequence is 15 residues long. Germline loops: CDR1 SGHAT, CDR2 FQNNGV. CDR3 sequence: CASSLGRGLNTEAFF. The DNA for the CDR3 is TGTGCCAGCAGCTTAGGAAGGGGCCTAAACACTGAAGCTTTCTTT.

The chain recombines TRBV15 with TRBJ1-2, with D maybe TRBD1 (5 bases). Germline V lookup: CDR1 LNHNV, CDR2 YYDKDF (reference sequence). The CDR3 has 15 residues. Trimming stripped 6 bases from V and 2 bases from J, with 16 bases between. CDR3 coding DNA: TGTGCCACCAGAACCGCCGGGACTGACAACTATGGCTACACCTTC. It codes for CATRTAGTDNYGYTF.

The V and J genes are TRBV7-6 and TRBJ2-1; D call uncertain. The CDR3 loop spans 12 amino acids. V was trimmed by 6 bases and J by 8 bases, leaving 11 bases between them. Germline V gives CDR1 SGHVS, CDR2 FNYEAQ. Here the CDR3 DNA reads TGTGCCAGCAGTATTGCTAGGCATGAGCAGTTCTTC. Amino acid sequence: CASSIARHEQFF.

The chain combines TRBV4-2 with TRBJ1-1, with D possibly being TRBD1 (5 bases). The ends were cut back, 5 bases at V and 0 bases at J, with 19 bases in the middle. Germline V gives CDR1 LGHNA, CDR2 YNFKEQ. The CDR3 length is 17 residues. As DNA, the CDR3 is TGTGCCAGCAGCTTGATCGGGTTTGGGGCCATGAACACTGAAGCTTTCTTT. It encodes CASSLIGFGAMNTEAFF.

The chain combines TRBV4-1 with TRBJ2-3; D might be TRBD1 or TRBD2, each matching 6 bases. Trimming left V 7 bases short and J 5 bases short, with 16 bases between. The CDR3 sequence is 14 residues long. The germline V gene has CDR1 MGHRA and CDR2 YSYEKL. CDR3 sequence (DNA): TGCGCCAGCACCTCCGGGGGCTTCGGAGATACGCAGTATTTT. Residues: CASTSGGFGDTQYF.

The chain uses TRBV7-2 and TRBJ1-2; 9 bases agree with TRBD1. Germline V lookup: CDR1 SGHTA, CDR2 FQGNSA. The CDR3 extends over 15 amino acids. V lost 5 bases to trimming and J lost 2 bases; unmatched junction nucleotides: 6. The CDR3 loop is CASSRDRAQNYGYTF. The CDR3 DNA is TGTGCCAGCAGCCGGGACAGGGCTCAGAACTATGGCTACACCTTC.

This clone was seen a handful of times. The J gene is TRBJ2-7, the V gene TRBV7-6, with 7 positions matching TRBD1. The trim removed 4 bases at V and 0 bases at J, leaving 3 bases unmatched. The length of the CDR3 is 14 residues. Germline lookup yields CDR1 SGHVS and CDR2 FNYEAQ. The CDR3 sequence is CASSSRQGSYEQYF. DNA for the CDR3: TGTGCCAGCAGCTCCCGACAGGGCTCCTACGAGCAGTACTTC.

The chain recombines TRBV7-9 with TRBJ1-5; D remains ambiguous. V lost 5 bases, J lost 4 bases, and 6 bases lay in between. Germline V gives CDR1 SEHNR, CDR2 FQNEAQ (reference sequence). The CDR3 extends over 12 amino acids. CDR3 nucleotides: TGTGCCAGCAGCCACAGTAATCAGCCCCAGCATTTT. Amino acids: CASSHSNQPQHF.

The chain links TRBV6-6 to TRBJ1-4; TRBD1 aligns across 7 bases. Germline V CDR1 and CDR2: MNHNY, SVGAGI (reference sequence). The CDR3 extends over 13 amino acids. The V segment lost 2 bases and the J segment 8 bases; nucleotides outside the gene matches: 2. The CDR3 here is CASSYGTAEKLFF. The CDR3 nucleotides are TGTGCCAGCAGTTACGGGACAGCAGAAAAACTGTTTTTT.

The chain combines TRBV25-1 with TRBJ2-1; D not resolved. The CDR3 consists of 12 residues. The V end was cut by 6 bases, the J end by 3 bases, with 6 bases between. The germline V gene encodes CDR1 MGHDK and CDR2 SYGVNS. This CDR3 reads CASSPDYNEQFF. CDR3 DNA sequence: TGTGCCAGCAGCCCGGACTACAATGAGCAGTTCTTC.

The chain is built from TRBV27 and TRBJ2-5, with unresolved D. This CDR3 spans 15 amino acids. The germline gives CDR1 MNHEY, CDR2 SMNVEV (reference sequence). V was cut by 3 bases and J by 3 bases, with 14 bases left in between. The CDR3 protein is CASSLTALEKETQYF. In DNA, the CDR3 is TGTGCCAGCAGTTTGACGGCCTTAGAGAAAGAGACCCAGTACTTC.

V and J are TRBV6-6 and TRBJ2-1, with 7 bases lining up with TRBD2. V lost 6 bases, J lost 7 bases, and 12 bases stayed unmatched. In germline, CDR1 is MNHNY, CDR2 SVGAGI (reference sequence). The CDR3 contains 15 residues. The DNA for the CDR3 is TGTGCCAGCAGCAATCGAAGGGAGGGGAAAAATGAGCAGTTCTTC. Amino acid sequence: CASSNRREGKNEQFF.

V is TRBV7-7 and J is TRBJ2-3; 8 nucleotides align to TRBD2. The CDR3 contains 16 residues. Germline CDR1 is SSHAT and CDR2 is FNYEAQ (reference sequence). This chain's CDR3 is CASAQSAAAGADTQYF. The DNA of the CDR3 is TGTGCTAGCGCACAGTCCGCGGCAGCGGGGGCAGATACGCAGTATTTT.

The rearrangement joins TRBV6-6 to TRBJ2-6; no definite D call. This CDR3 spans 14 amino acids. V lost 2 bases and J lost 5, with 7 bases in between. The germline V gene encodes CDR1 MNHNY and CDR2 SVGAGI (reference sequence). In nucleotides, the CDR3 is TGTGCCAGCAGTTACAATCCCTGGGCCAACGTCCTGACTTTC. This translates into CASSYNPWANVLTF.

This chain links TRBV7-9 with TRBJ1-1; D ambiguous. This CDR3 is built from 13 residues. Germline CDR1 reads SEHNR; CDR2 reads FQNEAQ (reference sequence). V lost 8 bases to trimming and J lost 4 bases, with 14 bases between them. The CDR3 is CASRPGGPTEAFF. Here the CDR3 DNA reads TGTGCCAGCCGTCCAGGCGGGCCCACTGAAGCTTTCTTT. Variable domain in full (rest from reference TRBV7-9 and TRBJ1-1): DTGVSQNPRHKITKRGQNVTFRCDPISEHNRLYWYRQTLGQGPEFLTYFQNEAQLEKSRLLSDRFSAERPKGSFSTLEIQRTEQGDSAMYLCASRPGGPTEAFFGQGTRLTVV.

This clone was observed a few times. The CDR3 spells CASSVTLRDSDEAFF. The CDR3 DNA reads TGTGCCAGCAGTGTAACCCTCCGGGACAGCGATGAAGCTTTCTTT. The chain couples TRBV6-1 to TRBJ1-1, with 7 bases identical to TRBD1. J gave up 7 bases and V 4 bases, and 12 bases lay outside the gene matches. This CDR3 contains 15 residues. Germline V CDR1 and CDR2: MNHNS, SASEGT.